This record covers a single TCR beta chain. The antigen is undetermined. The ends were cut back, 0 bases at V and 1 base at J, with 8 bases in the middle. This CDR3 is 15 amino acids long. Per germline, CDR1 LGHNA and CDR2 YSLEER. The authors took one heparinised blood draw, averaging approximately 110 mL, from each donor. This sample was taken from a study of beta chain features in type 1 diabetes. Findings and limits, study-wide: Fewer insertions but more deletions were seen at VDJ junctions in type 1 diabetes patients. TCRB CDR3s were moderately but significantly shorter in Type 1 diabetes patients in all four CD4+ subsets. It was among patients, rather than healthy donors, that naive, central memory and Treg TCRB repertoires appeared more similar.

Since all of the isolated RNA was reverse transcribed, expressed TCRB transcripts were what got sequenced. Here immunoSEQ multiplex PCR was the method, and the copy in TCRdb shows in-frame clones only, minus some. The top ten hold around 0.12% of the sample, which has around 600,000 clones, roughly 12% seen once. The sequence was collected from a man between 25 and 39 years old with type 1 diabetes. The sequenced sample consisted of naive CD4+ T cells from blood. This rearrangement joins TRBV4-3 to TRBJ2-3; D possibly corresponds to TRBD1 (5 bases). The CDR3 region has the DNA TGCGCCAGCAGCCAAGATTGGACACGCACAGATACGCAGTATTTT. Translating it yields CASSQDWTRTDTQYF.